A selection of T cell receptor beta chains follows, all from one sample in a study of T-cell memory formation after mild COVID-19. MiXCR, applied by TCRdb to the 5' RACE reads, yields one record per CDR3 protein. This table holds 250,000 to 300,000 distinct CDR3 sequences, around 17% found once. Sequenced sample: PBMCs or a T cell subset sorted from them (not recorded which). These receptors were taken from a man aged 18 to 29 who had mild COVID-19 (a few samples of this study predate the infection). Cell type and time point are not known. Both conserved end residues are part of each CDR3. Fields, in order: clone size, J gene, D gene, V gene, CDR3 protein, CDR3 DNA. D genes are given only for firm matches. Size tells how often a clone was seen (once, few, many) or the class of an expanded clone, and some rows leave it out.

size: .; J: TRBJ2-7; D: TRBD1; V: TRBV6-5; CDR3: CASSPTGLYEQYF; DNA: TGTGCCAGCAGCCCGACAGGGCTGTACGAGCAGTACTTC
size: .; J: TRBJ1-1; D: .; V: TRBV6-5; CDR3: CASSYRSRRTEAFF; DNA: TGTGCCAGCAGTTACAGGAGTCGACGGACTGAAGCTTTCTTT
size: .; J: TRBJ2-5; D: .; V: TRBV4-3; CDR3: CASSQDSGASRKETQYF; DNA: TGCGCCAGCAGCCAAGATTCGGGGGCTAGCAGAAAAGAGACCCAGTACTTC
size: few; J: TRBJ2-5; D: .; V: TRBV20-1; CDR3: CSALDLQETQYF; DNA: TGCAGTGCTCTGGACTTACAAGAGACCCAGTACTTC
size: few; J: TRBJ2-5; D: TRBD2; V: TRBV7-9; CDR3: CASSLDPSGEQETQYF; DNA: TGTGCCAGCAGCTTAGATCCTAGCGGGGAGCAAGAGACCCAGTACTTC
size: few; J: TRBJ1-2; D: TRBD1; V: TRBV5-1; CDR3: CASSLTQGAITNYGYTF; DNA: TGCGCCAGCAGCTTGACGCAGGGGGCAATTACAAACTATGGCTACACCTTC
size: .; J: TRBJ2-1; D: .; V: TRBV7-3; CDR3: CASSLETGSNEQFF; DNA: TGTGCCAGCAGCTTAGAAACAGGGAGCAATGAGCAGTTCTTC
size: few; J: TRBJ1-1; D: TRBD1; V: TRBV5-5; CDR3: CASSRGQGVLTEAFF; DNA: TGTGCCAGCAGCAGAGGACAGGGGGTTCTAACTGAAGCTTTCTTT
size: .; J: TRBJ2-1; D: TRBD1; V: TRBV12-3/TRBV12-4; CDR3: CASSPPDRYREQFF; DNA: TGTGCCAGCAGTCCTCCGGACAGGTACCGTGAGCAGTTCTTC
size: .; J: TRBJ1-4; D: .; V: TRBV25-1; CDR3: CASSEWSGSRGEKLFF; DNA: TGTGCCAGCAGTGAATGGAGCGGAAGCCGAGGTGAAAAACTGTTTTTT
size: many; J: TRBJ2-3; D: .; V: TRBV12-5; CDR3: CASGPGTANLGTQYF; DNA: TGTGCTAGTGGTCCCGGGACTGCCAACCTCGGTACGCAGTATTTT
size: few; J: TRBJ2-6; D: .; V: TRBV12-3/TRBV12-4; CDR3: CASAPRVANVLTF; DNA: TGTGCCAGCGCCCCGCGTGTGGCCAACGTCCTGACTTTC
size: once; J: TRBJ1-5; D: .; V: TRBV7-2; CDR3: CASSLGPRRGCNQPQHF; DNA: TGTGCCAGCAGCTTAGGGCCCCGCAGGGGTTGCAATCAGCCCCAGCATTTT
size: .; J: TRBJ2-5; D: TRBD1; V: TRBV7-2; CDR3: CASSPRQGRVETQYF; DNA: TGTGCCAGCAGCCCCCGACAGGGGCGGGTAGAGACCCAGTACTTC
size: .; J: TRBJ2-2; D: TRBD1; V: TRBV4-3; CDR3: CASRTGTGVSGELFF; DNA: TGCGCCAGCAGAACCGGGACAGGGGTTAGCGGGGAGCTGTTTTTT
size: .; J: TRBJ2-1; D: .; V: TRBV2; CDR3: CASTSAPYNEQFF; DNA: TGTGCCAGCACTTCGGCCCCCTACAATGAGCAGTTCTTC
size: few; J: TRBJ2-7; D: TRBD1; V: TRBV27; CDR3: CASSSSGTGSYEQYF; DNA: TGTGCCAGCAGTTCCTCCGGGACAGGCTCCTACGAGCAGTACTTC
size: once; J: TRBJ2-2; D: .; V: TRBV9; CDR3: CASSVGQGPNTGELFF; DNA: TGTGCCAGCAGCGTTGGTCAGGGACCGAACACCGGGGAGCTGTTTTTT
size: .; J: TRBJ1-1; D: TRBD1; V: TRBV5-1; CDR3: CASSSGQGRLTEAFF; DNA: TGCGCCAGCAGCTCGGGACAGGGGAGGCTGACTGAAGCTTTCTTT
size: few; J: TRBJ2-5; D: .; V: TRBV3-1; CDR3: CASSQDLPDETQYF; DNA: TGTGCCAGCAGCCAAGATTTGCCAGACGAGACCCAGTACTTC
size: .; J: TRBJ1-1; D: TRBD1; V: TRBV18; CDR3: CASSPLQGANEAFF; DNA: TGTGCCAGCTCACCTTTGCAGGGGGCAAATGAAGCTTTCTTT
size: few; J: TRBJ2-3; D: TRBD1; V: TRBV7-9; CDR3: CASSLGGQTSTDTQYF; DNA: TGTGCCAGCAGCTTAGGGGGACAGACTAGCACAGATACGCAGTATTTT
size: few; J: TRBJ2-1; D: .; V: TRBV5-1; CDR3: CASSLADSSEQFF; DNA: TGCGCCAGCAGCTTGGCGGACAGTTCGGAGCAGTTCTTC
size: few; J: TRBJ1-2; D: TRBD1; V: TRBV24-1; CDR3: CATSDRFTGGDVYGYTF; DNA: TGTGCCACCAGTGATCGATTCACAGGGGGCGACGTCTATGGCTACACCTTC
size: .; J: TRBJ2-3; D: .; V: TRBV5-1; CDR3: CASSEDPGTDTQYF; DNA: TGCGCCAGCAGCGAGGACCCAGGCACAGATACGCAGTATTTT
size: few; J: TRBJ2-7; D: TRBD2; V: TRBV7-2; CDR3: CASSSPSSGYEQYF; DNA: TGTGCCAGCAGCTCCCCCTCTAGCGGGTACGAGCAGTACTTC
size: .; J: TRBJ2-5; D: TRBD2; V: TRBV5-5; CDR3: CASSAVTSGGREETQYF; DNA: TGTGCCAGCAGCGCCGTTACTAGCGGGGGCCGGGAAGAGACCCAGTACTTC
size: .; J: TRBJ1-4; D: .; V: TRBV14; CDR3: CASSQGRSEKLFF; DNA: TGTGCCAGCAGCCAAGGGAGGAGTGAAAAACTGTTTTTT
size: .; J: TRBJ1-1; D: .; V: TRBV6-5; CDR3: CASSYGGYTEAFF; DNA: TGTGCCAGCAGTTACGGAGGGTACACTGAAGCTTTCTTT